This T cell receptor beta chain was recovered during a study of control samples from healthy donors and cancer patients. Clones were read by immunoSEQ multiplex PCR, and TCRdb kept only the in-frame ones, dropping some. There are more than 45,000 clones in the sample; about 94% occur only once, and around 24% lies in the top ten. The sequenced sample consisted of PBMCs. The clonotype originates from a woman aged 50 to 60 with head and neck cancer.

The CDR3: CAWGEGNGQPLHF. The CDR3 DNA sequence: TGTGCCTGGGGAGAGGGGAACGGACAACCCCTCCACTTT. The V gene is TRBV30, the J gene TRBJ1-6; D perhaps matches TRBD1 (5 bases). This CDR3 is built from 13 residues. Germline assignment: CDR1 GTSNPN and CDR2 SVGIG (reference sequence). The V end lost 5 bases, the J end lost 12 bases, and 17 bases lay between the germline ends.